This TCR beta chain was sequenced in a study of control samples from healthy donors and cancer patients. CDR3 length: 14 amino acids. Trimming took 2 bases from V and 3 from J, leaving 12 bases between them. Germline CDR1 is SGHDT and CDR2 is YYEEEE. Repertoires were generated with immunoSEQ multiplex PCR, while TCRdb's copy carries only in-frame clones and drops some. The data show 110,000 to 150,000 clones, 90% to 95% seen once. The rearrangement joins TRBV5-6 to TRBJ2-7; perhaps TRBD1 as D (6 bases). This TCR derives from a man aged 55 to 70 with colorectal cancer. The specimen was PBMCs. The CDR3 here is CASSLRQDYYEQYF. The CDR3 nucleotides are TGTGCCAGCAGCTTAAGACAGGATTACTACGAGCAGTACTTC. The full variable domain, rest sourced from reference TRBV5-6 and TRBJ2-7, is DAGVTQSPTHLIKTRGQQVTLRCSPKSGHDTVSWYQQALGQGPQFIFQYYEEEERQRGNFPDRFSGHQFPNYSSELNVNALLLGDSALYLCASSLRQDYYEQYFGPGTRLTVT.